These 12 T cell receptor beta chains originate from one sample sequenced in a study of T cell responses to AZD1222 COVID-19 vaccine. Clones were sequenced by immunoSEQ multiplex PCR, and TCRdb holds only the in-frame ones, with some missing. The table shows around 150,000 clones, with more than 85% occurring only once. The source was peripheral blood, collected 28 days after the second AZD1222 dose. All receptors come from an adult who received the AZD1222 COVID-19 vaccine.

The V and J genes are TRBV7-8 and TRBJ2-7, with D maybe TRBD1 (6 bases). Trimming shortened V by 0 bases and J by 4 bases, and 13 bases separated the two germline ends. The germline V gene encodes CDR1 SGHVS and CDR2 FQNEAQ. The CDR3 runs 15 residues. The CDR3 nucleotides read TGTGCCAGCAGCTTAGCGACAGGATCGAGGTACGAGCAGTACTTC. Protein: CASSLATGSRYEQYF.

The chain carries TRBV28 and TRBJ1-3; 7 bases match TRBD1. The V segment lost 5 bases and the J segment 0 bases; nucleotides outside the gene matches: 7. Germline V gene sequence: CDR1 MDHEN, CDR2 SYDVKM. The CDR3 has 16 amino acids. In DNA, the CDR3 is TGTGCCAGCAGTAAACTCACAGGGGCCTCTGGAAACACCATATATTTT. It encodes CASSKLTGASGNTIYF.

The J gene is TRBJ2-2, the V gene TRBV7-2; 8 nucleotides match TRBD2. From germline, CDR1 is SGHTA and CDR2 FQGNSA. The CDR3 has 16 amino acids. The V and J ends lost 3 bases and 5 bases, in that order; junction bases with no gene match: 8. The CDR3 loop reads CASSFSGGLGTGELFF. For the CDR3, the DNA is TGTGCCAGCAGCTTTTCGGGGGGGCTTGGTACCGGGGAGCTGTTTTTT.

The chain joins TRBV28 to TRBJ2-7, with D uncertain. The length of the CDR3 is 11 residues. The V and J ends lost 3 bases and 8 bases respectively, with 8 bases between them. CDR1 and CDR2 from the germline V gene are MDHEN and SYDVKM. CDR3 coding DNA: TGTGCCAGCAGTTTCGACCGAAAGCAGTACTTC. As protein: CASSFDRKQYF.

The chain has TRBV6-2 or TRBV6-3 and TRBJ1-1; tentative D call: TRBD1 (5 bases). Trimming stripped 2 bases from V and 4 bases from J, with 8 bases between. This CDR3 has 13 amino acids. Germline V gives CDR1 MNHEY, CDR2 SVGEGT. DNA of the CDR3: TGTGCCAGCAGTTACAGGGGATTCACTGAAGCTTTCTTT. Translating it yields CASSYRGFTEAFF.

The CDR3 loop is CASSLKVNGDSTEAFF. DNA of the CDR3: TGCGCCAGCAGCCTAAAAGTTAACGGCGATTCGACTGAAGCTTTCTTT. The rearrangement links TRBV5-1 to TRBJ1-1, with D uncertain. V was trimmed by 4 bases and J by 5 bases, leaving 21 bases between them. Germline assignment: CDR1 SGHRS and CDR2 YFSETQ. The CDR3 totals 16 residues.

The chain employs TRBV28 and TRBJ1-6; D unresolved. The CDR3 runs 14 residues. Between the trimmed V and J ends, which lost 1 base and 7 bases, there was a span of 8 bases. Germline CDR1 and CDR2: MDHEN and SYDVKM. The CDR3 DNA reads as TGTGCCAGCAGTTTATCATACGGGAATTCACCCCTCCACTTT. It is translated as CASSLSYGNSPLHF.

The gene calls are TRBV27 and TRBJ1-1; 9 bases map to TRBD1. V dropped 5 bases and J dropped 6; count of bases not matched to a gene: 10. This CDR3 contains 15 residues. The V gene's germline CDR1 is MNHEY and CDR2 SMNVEV (reference sequence). CDR3 in amino acids: CASSKQGAVLAEAFF. The CDR3 coding sequence is TGTGCCAGCAGTAAACAGGGGGCGGTCCTCGCTGAAGCTTTCTTT.

This sequence joins TRBV25-1 and TRBJ2-7; D not certain. CDR1 is MGHDK and CDR2 is SYGVNS in the germline V gene. CDR3 length: 14 amino acids. Trimming stripped 1 base from V and 7 bases from J, with 14 bases between. CDR3 coding DNA: TGTGCCAGCAGTGAATCAATGACGGCGCGGGAGCAGTACTTC. Encoded protein: CASSESMTAREQYF.

CDR3 amino acids: CASSSASWTGSSNQPQHF. The CDR3, as DNA: TGTGCCAGCAGCTCTGCCTCCTGGACAGGGTCGAGCAATCAGCCCCAGCATTTT. The rearrangement joins TRBV7-9 to TRBJ1-5; 8 bases fit TRBD1. V gave up 4 bases and J gave up 1 base; unmatched junction bases: 12. Germline V CDR1 and CDR2: SEHNR, FQNEAQ (reference sequence). This CDR3 is built from 18 residues.

V usage is TRBV9 and J usage is TRBJ1-1; D remains unclear. The CDR3 sequence is 13 residues long. Germline V CDR1 and CDR2: SGDLS, YYNGEE. V shed 2 bases and J shed 3 bases, with 8 bases lying between them. CDR3 in DNA: TGTGCCAGCAGCGTCGACCGATACACTGAAGCTTTCTTT. Residues: CASSVDRYTEAFF.

This clone was seen just once. The V gene is TRBV7-2, the J gene TRBJ1-6; the D is unclear. In germline, CDR1 is SGHTA, CDR2 FQGNSA. This CDR3 has 16 residues. V was pared by 5 bases and J by 10 bases, with 21 bases between. The CDR3: CASSPGAGGLRSPLHF. The CDR3 DNA reads as TGTGCCAGCAGCCCAGGAGCTGGCGGCTTACGGTCACCCCTCCACTTT.